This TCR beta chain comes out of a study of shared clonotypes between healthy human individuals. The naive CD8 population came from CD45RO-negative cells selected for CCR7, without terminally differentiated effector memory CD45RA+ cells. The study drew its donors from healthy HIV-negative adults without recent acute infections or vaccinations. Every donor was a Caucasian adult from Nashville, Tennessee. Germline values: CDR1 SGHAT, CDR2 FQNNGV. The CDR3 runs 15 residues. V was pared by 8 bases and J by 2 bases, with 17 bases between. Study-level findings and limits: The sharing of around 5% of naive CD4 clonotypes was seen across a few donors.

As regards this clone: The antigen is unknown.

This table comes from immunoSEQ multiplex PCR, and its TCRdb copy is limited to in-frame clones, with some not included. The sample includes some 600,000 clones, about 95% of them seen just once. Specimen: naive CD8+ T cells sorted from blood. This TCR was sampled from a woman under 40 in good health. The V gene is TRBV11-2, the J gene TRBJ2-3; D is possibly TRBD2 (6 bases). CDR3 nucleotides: TGTGCCAGCCGAACCGGGGCGGGATACACAGATACGCAGTATTTT. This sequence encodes CASRTGAGYTDTQYF. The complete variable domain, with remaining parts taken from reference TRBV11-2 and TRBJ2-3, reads EAGVAQSPRYKIIEKRQSVAFWCNPISGHATLYWYQQILGQGPKLLIQFQNNGVVDDSQLPKDRFSAERLKGVDSTLKIQPAKLEDSAVYLCASRTGAGYTDTQYFGPGTRLTVL.